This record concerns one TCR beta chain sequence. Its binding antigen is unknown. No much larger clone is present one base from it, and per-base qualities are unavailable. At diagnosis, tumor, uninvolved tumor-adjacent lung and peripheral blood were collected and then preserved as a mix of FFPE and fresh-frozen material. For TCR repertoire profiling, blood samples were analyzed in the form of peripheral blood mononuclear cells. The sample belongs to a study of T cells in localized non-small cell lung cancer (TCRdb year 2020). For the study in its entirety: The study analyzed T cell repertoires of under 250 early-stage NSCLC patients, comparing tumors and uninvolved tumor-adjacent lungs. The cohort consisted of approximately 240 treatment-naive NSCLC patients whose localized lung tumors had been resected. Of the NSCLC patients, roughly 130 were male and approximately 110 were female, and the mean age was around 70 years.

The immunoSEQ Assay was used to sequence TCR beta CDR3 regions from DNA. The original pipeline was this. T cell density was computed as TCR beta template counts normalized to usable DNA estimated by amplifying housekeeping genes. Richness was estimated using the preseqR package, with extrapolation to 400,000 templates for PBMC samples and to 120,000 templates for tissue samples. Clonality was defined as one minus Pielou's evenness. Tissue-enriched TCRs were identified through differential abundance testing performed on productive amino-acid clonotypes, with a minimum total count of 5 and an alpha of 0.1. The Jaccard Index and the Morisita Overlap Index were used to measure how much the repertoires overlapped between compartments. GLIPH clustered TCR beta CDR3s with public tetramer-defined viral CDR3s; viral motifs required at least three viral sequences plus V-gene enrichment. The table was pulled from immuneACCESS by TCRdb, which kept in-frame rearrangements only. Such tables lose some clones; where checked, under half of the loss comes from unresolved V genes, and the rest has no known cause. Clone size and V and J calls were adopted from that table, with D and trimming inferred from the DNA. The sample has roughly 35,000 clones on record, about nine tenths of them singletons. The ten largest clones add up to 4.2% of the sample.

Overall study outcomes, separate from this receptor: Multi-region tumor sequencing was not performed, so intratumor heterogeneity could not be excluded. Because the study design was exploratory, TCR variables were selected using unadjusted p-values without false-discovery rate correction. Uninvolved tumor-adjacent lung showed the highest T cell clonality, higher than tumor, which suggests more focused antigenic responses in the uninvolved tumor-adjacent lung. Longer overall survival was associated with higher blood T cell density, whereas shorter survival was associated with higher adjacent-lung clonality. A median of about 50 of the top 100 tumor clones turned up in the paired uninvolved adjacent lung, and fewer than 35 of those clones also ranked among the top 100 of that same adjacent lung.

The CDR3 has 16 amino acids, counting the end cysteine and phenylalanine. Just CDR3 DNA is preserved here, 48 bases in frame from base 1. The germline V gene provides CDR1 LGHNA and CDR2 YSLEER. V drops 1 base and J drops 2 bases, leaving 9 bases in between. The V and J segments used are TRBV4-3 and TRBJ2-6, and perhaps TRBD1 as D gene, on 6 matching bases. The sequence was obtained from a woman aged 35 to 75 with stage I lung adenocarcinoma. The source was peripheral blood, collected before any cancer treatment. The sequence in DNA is TGCGCCAGCAGCCAAGTCTCAGGGGCTGGGGCCAACGTCCTGACTTTC. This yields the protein CASSQVSGAGANVLTF.